These 30 T cell receptor beta chains originate from one sample sequenced in a study of blood T cell repertoires in COVID-19. Assay: immunoSEQ multiplex PCR; the TCRdb copy retains only in-frame clones and omits some. This repertoire shows some 200,000 clones, 92% found once; its top ten account for under 1.5%. Source material: peripheral blood. The receptors stem from a man between 25 and 39 years old with acute or convalescent COVID-19.

The rearrangement uses TRBV14 and TRBJ2-3; TRBD1 matches at 7 bases. This CDR3 region has 15 residues. Germline V gene sequence: CDR1 SGHDN, CDR2 FVKESK. J lost 4 bases, V lost 2 bases, and 6 bases had no gene match. CDR3 residues: CASSQYDRVADTQYF. CDR3 sequence (DNA): TGTGCCAGCAGCCAATACGACAGGGTCGCAGATACGCAGTATTTT.

This chain connects TRBV6-6 to TRBJ1-5; 9 positions match TRBD1. Per germline, CDR1 MNHNY and CDR2 SVGAGI (reference sequence). With 5 bases clipped from V and 8 bases from J, the junction kept 13 bases outside the gene matches. The CDR3 spans 16 residues. The CDR3 DNA is TGTGCCAGCAGTCAAACAACAGGGGGCGTGATGGAGCCCCAGCATTTT. This codes for CASSQTTGGVMEPQHF.

This chain uses TRBV5-5 with TRBJ1-1; TRBD1 might be the D (6 bases). This CDR3 spans 13 amino acids. The V end was cut by 2 bases, the J end by 6 bases, with 11 bases between. CDR1 is SGHKS, CDR2 YYEKEE, per germline (reference sequence). In DNA, the CDR3 is TGTGCCAGCAGCTTTACCGACAGGCCTGAAGCTTTCTTT. Amino acid sequence: CASSFTDRPEAFF.

The chain joins TRBV6-5 to TRBJ2-3; a possible D gene is TRBD2 (5 bases). The CDR3 extends over 15 amino acids. From germline, CDR1 is MNHEY and CDR2 SVGAGI. With 0 bases removed from V and 2 bases from J, the gap between germline ends came to 9 bases. CDR3 sequence (DNA): TGTGCCAGCAGTTACTCGGGAGCATTCACAGATACGCAGTATTTT. Translation gives CASSYSGAFTDTQYF.

Concerning this clone itself: The identical CDR3 is also encoded by other nucleotide sequences in the sample. J is TRBJ2-1 and V is TRBV28, with 16 nucleotides matching TRBD2. J gave up 9 bases and V 6 bases, and 5 bases lay outside the gene matches. The germline V gene has CDR1 MDHEN and CDR2 SYDVKM. The CDR3 spans 15 residues. The CDR3: CASSLGLAGGREQFF. The CDR3 region has the DNA TGTGCCAGCAGCTTGGGACTAGCGGGGGGGCGTGAGCAGTTCTTC.

The J gene is TRBJ2-3, the V gene TRBV27, with 11 bases aligning to TRBD2. Germline CDR1 reads MNHEY; CDR2 reads SMNVEV (reference sequence). The CDR3 is 15 amino acids. V lost 3 bases, J lost 4 bases, and 3 bases stayed unmatched. The CDR3 loop reads CASSFIAGGADTQYF. For the CDR3, the DNA is TGTGCCAGCAGTTTCATAGCGGGAGGGGCAGATACGCAGTATTTT.

The genes are TRBV18 and TRBJ2-2; D possibly corresponds to TRBD1 (6 bases). The germline V and J ends were trimmed by 1 base and 1 base, with 10 bases remaining between them. The germline V gene has CDR1 KGHSH and CDR2 LQKENI. This CDR3 has 16 residues. CDR3 DNA: TGTGCCAGCTCACCACTGAGGACAGTGAACACCGGGGAGCTGTTTTTT. Protein product: CASSPLRTVNTGELFF.

This chain connects TRBV11-2 to TRBJ1-3, with TRBD1 matching over 8 bases. CDR3 size: 14 residues. J lost 7 bases, V lost 5 bases, and 7 bases had no gene match. Germline-derived CDR1 and CDR2 are SGHAT and FQNNGV. The CDR3 DNA reads TGTGCCAGCAGCCCCAGACAGGGGTTGAACACCATATATTTT. Protein sequence: CASSPRQGLNTIYF. Using reference TRBV11-2 and TRBJ1-3 for the parts outside the CDR3, the full variable domain is EAGVAQSPRYKIIEKRQSVAFWCNPISGHATLYWYQQILGQGPKLLIQFQNNGVVDDSQLPKDRFSAERLKGVDSTLKIQPAKLEDSAVYLCASSPRQGLNTIYFGEGSWLTVV.

The J gene is TRBJ1-1, the V gene TRBV4-1, with TRBD1 matching 7 bases. V was pared by 1 base and J by 4 bases, with 6 bases of the junction left unmatched. Germline CDR1 and CDR2: MGHRA and YSYEKL. The CDR3 spans 15 residues. The CDR3 nucleotides are TGCGCCAGCAGCCAAGTTCGTGCAGGGGGCACTGAAGCTTTCTTT. This translates into CASSQVRAGGTEAFF.

This clone was picked up one time. This CDR3 reads CASSVPGTGRNTEAFF. The CDR3 nucleotides are TGTGCCAGCAGTGTGCCGGGGACAGGGAGGAACACTGAAGCTTTCTTT. The J gene is TRBJ1-1, the V gene TRBV2; 9 bases match TRBD1. Per the germline V gene, CDR1 is SNHLY and CDR2 is FYNNEI. The CDR3 is made up of 16 amino acids. Germline trimming cut 4 bases from V and 1 base from J; bases unmatched to any gene: 7.

The chain has TRBV3-1 (or the pseudogene TRBV3-2) and TRBJ1-2, with TRBD1 matching over 8 bases. V dropped 4 bases and J dropped 8; count of bases not matched to a gene: 9. Germline loops: CDR1 LGHDT, CDR2 YNNKEL (reference sequence). The CDR3 extends over 14 amino acids. The CDR3 DNA reads TGTGCCAGCAGCCTGAGGACAGGGATAAGAGGCTACACCTTC. Translating it yields CASSLRTGIRGYTF.

The chain couples TRBV3-1 (or the pseudogene TRBV3-2) to TRBJ2-7, with D possibly being TRBD2 (5 bases). Germline CDR1 is LGHDT and CDR2 is YNNKEL (reference sequence). The CDR3 is 13 residues long. Trimming left V 2 bases short and J 3 bases short, with 8 bases between. This chain's CDR3 is CASSQTRNYEQYF. The CDR3 nucleotides are TGTGCCAGCAGCCAAACTAGGAACTACGAGCAGTACTTC.

V usage is TRBV30 and J usage is TRBJ1-2, with D tentatively TRBD1 (6 bases). The CDR3 runs to 14 residues. The germline gives CDR1 GTSNPN, CDR2 SVGIG (reference sequence). The V and J ends lost 1 base and 4 bases respectively, with 13 bases between them. DNA for the CDR3: TGTGCCTGGAGTGAAACAGGGTTGGGCTATGGCTACACCTTC. Its protein product is CAWSETGLGYGYTF.

This chain connects TRBV7-3 to TRBJ2-3, with 11 bases aligning to TRBD2. The CDR3 extends over 15 amino acids. Germline CDR1 and CDR2: SGHTA and FQGTGA. The J segment lost 6 bases and the V segment lost 5 bases, leaving 7 bases of the junction unmatched. The CDR3 sequence is CASSQLAGGRDTQYF. The CDR3 DNA is TGTGCCAGCAGCCAGTTAGCGGGAGGGCGGGATACGCAGTATTTT.

V usage is TRBV7-3 and J usage is TRBJ1-2, with D possibly matching TRBD1 (5 bases). The V gene lost 5 bases and the J gene lost 0 bases, with 13 bases spanning the gap. The CDR3 has 15 amino acids. Germline values: CDR1 SGHTA, CDR2 FQGTGA. The CDR3 bases are TGTGCCAGCAGCCCCTCCGACAGTTCTAACTATGGCTACACCTTC. Amino acids: CASSPSDSSNYGYTF.

The rearrangement joins TRBV7-2 to TRBJ2-7; D perhaps matches TRBD2 (7 bases). Between the trimmed V and J ends, which lost 2 bases and 6 bases, there was a span of 17 bases. Germline V CDR1 and CDR2: SGHTA, FQGNSA. There are 15 residues in the CDR3. The chain's CDR3 is CASSLQQGGVGEQYF. CDR3 sequence (DNA): TGTGCCAGCAGCTTACAACAGGGAGGGGTGGGCGAGCAGTACTTC.

The rearrangement uses TRBV5-1 and TRBJ2-7; TRBD1 agrees at 9 bases. Germline V gene lookup returns CDR1 SGHRS and CDR2 YFSETQ. The junction had 7 bases not matched to a gene; V was cut back by 4 bases and J by 2 bases. There are 15 residues in the CDR3. The DNA of the CDR3 is TGCGCCAGCAGCACGCGGACAGGGGTTGCCTACGAGCAGTACTTC. Its translation is CASSTRTGVAYEQYF.

J is TRBJ2-3 and V is TRBV30; maybe TRBD2 (7 bases). CDR1 GTSNPN and CDR2 SVGIG come from the germline V gene (reference sequence). Deletions cut 0 bases from V and 5 bases from J, with 12 bases between. The CDR3 consists of 14 residues. CDR3 residues: CAWSVRGARDTQYF. CDR3 nucleotides: TGTGCCTGGAGTGTACGGGGGGCTCGAGATACGCAGTATTTT.

V and J are TRBV11-2 and TRBJ2-5; 9 bases match TRBD2. With V trimmed by 1 base and J by 3 bases, 3 bases remained unmatched. Germline V gene sequence: CDR1 SGHAT, CDR2 FQNNGV. The CDR3 is 15 residues long. The DNA of the CDR3 is TGTGCCAGCAGCTTAGTTGGCGGGGGGGAAGAGACCCAGTACTTC. Translation gives CASSLVGGGEETQYF.

A remark on this clone: At one end, the junction sequence differs from germline, possibly due to a read error. V gene TRBV28 combines with J gene TRBJ1-5, with a weak D call TRBD1 (6 bases). The germline gives CDR1 MDHEN, CDR2 SYDVKM. CDR3 size: 13 residues. The CDR3 coding sequence is TGTGCCAGCAGTGCGACGCGACAGGCTCTTCGGAAATTT. It codes for CASSATRQALRKF.

This chain joins TRBV5-1 and TRBJ1-6; TRBD1 matches 7 bases. Trimming took 1 base from V and 8 from J; bases not matched to a gene: 6. Germline CDR1 reads SGHRS; CDR2 reads YFSETQ. The CDR3 length is 15 residues. The CDR3 protein is CASSLTGVYDSPLHF. CDR3 nucleotide sequence: TGCGCCAGCAGCTTGACAGGGGTTTATGATTCACCCCTCCACTTT.

This clone was seen only a few times. The chain combines TRBV7-3 with TRBJ2-1, with 7 positions matching TRBD1. Germline trimming cut 5 bases from V and 7 bases from J; bases unmatched to any gene: 8. The CDR3 is 14 residues long. The V gene's germline CDR1 is SGHTA and CDR2 FQGTGA. CDR3 coding DNA: TGTGCCAGCAGCCCAGCAGGGGGTTCAAATGAGCAGTTCTTC. Encoded protein: CASSPAGGSNEQFF.

The chain uses TRBV24-1 and TRBJ2-1, with D hard to call. V was clipped by 2 bases and J by 1 base, with 14 bases between them. Germline V gene data show CDR1 as KGHDR and CDR2 as SFDVKD. The length of the CDR3 is 17 residues. The CDR3 DNA reads as TGTGCCACCAGTGATTCGCGAATAAGTATTTCCTACAATGAGCAGTTCTTC. Amino acids: CATSDSRISISYNEQFF.

The rearrangement links TRBV6-6 to TRBJ2-5; tentatively, D is TRBD2 (5 bases). Trimming took 2 bases from V and 1 from J, leaving 11 bases between them. Germline CDR1 and CDR2: MNHNY and SVGAGI (reference sequence). CDR3 size: 15 residues. The CDR3 loop is CASSYEGIVQETQYF. The CDR3 DNA reads as TGTGCCAGCAGTTACGAGGGCATAGTCCAAGAGACCCAGTACTTC.

The CDR3 reads CASSSQTGFNYGYTF. In DNA, the CDR3 is TGCGCCAGCAGCTCACAGACAGGATTTAACTATGGCTACACCTTC. The chain carries TRBV5-1 and TRBJ1-2, with D maybe TRBD1 (6 bases). This CDR3 contains 15 residues. Trimming stripped 3 bases from V and 1 base from J, with 13 bases between. Germline V gives CDR1 SGHRS, CDR2 YFSETQ.

The CDR3 coding sequence is TGTGCCAGCAGTTACTCGATTCCTGGGGGGTCTGGCTACACCTTC. Its translation is CASSYSIPGGSGYTF. The V call is TRBV6-5, the J call TRBJ1-2; a weak D match, TRBD1 (5 bases). Deletions cut 0 bases from V and 7 bases from J, with 15 bases between. The CDR3 is made up of 15 amino acids. CDR1 is MNHEY and CDR2 is SVGAGI in the germline V gene.

The chain is built from TRBV28 and TRBJ2-1; perhaps TRBD2 as D (5 bases). Germline V gene sequence: CDR1 MDHEN, CDR2 SYDVKM. Deletions cut 10 bases from V and 2 bases from J, with 18 bases between. The CDR3 loop spans 15 amino acids. CDR3 region: CATFTSGPPYNEQFF. Here the CDR3 DNA reads TGTGCCACCTTCACCAGCGGACCTCCCTACAATGAGCAGTTCTTC.

V gene TRBV7-8 combines with J gene TRBJ2-1, with 7 bases fitting TRBD2. V was clipped by 7 bases and J by 4 bases; unmatched bases: 7. This CDR3 has 14 residues. Looked up from germline, CDR1 is SGHVS and CDR2 is FQNEAQ. CDR3 amino acids: CASIGLADYNEQFF. CDR3 bases: TGTGCCAGCATCGGGCTAGCGGATTACAATGAGCAGTTCTTC.

This rearrangement joins TRBV27 to TRBJ2-7; the match to TRBD2 covers 9 bases. CDR1 and CDR2 from the germline V gene are MNHEY and SMNVEV (reference sequence). The CDR3 has 15 amino acids. J was trimmed by 3 bases and V by 6 bases; bases with no gene match: 9. The CDR3 reads CASSRDSGSYYEQYF. CDR3 DNA sequence: TGTGCCAGCAGCCGGGATAGCGGGAGTTACTACGAGCAGTACTTC.

This clone has more than one count but fewer than ten. This chain uses TRBV5-8 with TRBJ2-4; TRBD2 agrees at 12 bases. CDR3 length equals 16 residues. The J segment lost 10 bases and the V segment lost 3 bases, leaving 11 bases of the junction unmatched. CDR1 is SGHTS, CDR2 YDEGEE, per germline. The CDR3 region has the DNA TGTGCCAGCAGCTCTGGACTAGCGGGAAGTAATGTGATTCAGTACTTC. This translates into CASSSGLAGSNVIQYF. Based on the CDR3 plus reference TRBV5-8 and TRBJ2-4, the full variable domain is EAGVTQSPTHLIKTRGQQATLRCSPISGHTSVYWYQQALGLGLQFLLWYDEGEERNRGNFPPRFSGRQFPNYSSELNVNALELEDSALYLCASSSGLAGSNVIQYFGAGTRLSVL.